Listed below are T cell receptor beta chains from one sample, sequenced in a study of T cells in localized non-small cell lung cancer. Sequencing used immunoSEQ multiplex PCR; TCRdb keeps in-frame clones, though not all of them. This sample yields some 35,000 clones, of which 85% to 95% are seen a single time; around 6.5% belongs to the top ten. Sequences were derived from peripheral blood, sampled before any cancer treatment. The receptors were sampled from a female donor over 55 with stage I lung adenocarcinoma. CDR3s include the opening cysteine and the closing phenylalanine or tryptophan. Fields, in order: D gene, J gene, clone size, V gene, CDR3 DNA, CDR3 protein. The D gene is left open where the match is weak. The size entry is marked missing in some rows and otherwise reads once, few, many or a size class.

d_gene: .; j_gene: TRBJ1-5; abundance: medium-sized; v_gene: TRBV19; CDR3nt: TGTGCCAGTAGTATAGATCTATCGGCAGGGAACCAGCCCCAGCATTTT; CDR3aa: CASSIDLSAGNQPQHF
d_gene: .; j_gene: TRBJ1-1; abundance: .; v_gene: TRBV28; CDR3nt: TGTGCCAGCAGTTCGCAGGGAATGAACACTGAAGCTTTCTTT; CDR3aa: CASSSQGMNTEAFF
d_gene: .; j_gene: TRBJ1-4; abundance: .; v_gene: TRBV18; CDR3nt: TGTGCCAGCTCACCTTTTAGACAGGCGGGCAATGAAAAACTGTTTTTT; CDR3aa: CASSPFRQAGNEKLFF
d_gene: .; j_gene: TRBJ2-7; abundance: .; v_gene: TRBV5-4; CDR3nt: TGTGCCAGCAGCGAAAGGGCCGGGGACCCCTACGAGCAGTACTTC; CDR3aa: CASSERAGDPYEQYF
d_gene: TRBD1; j_gene: TRBJ2-2; abundance: .; v_gene: TRBV10-1; CDR3nt: TGCGCCAGCAGCCGGGACAGAAATACCGGGGAGCTGTTTTTT; CDR3aa: CASSRDRNTGELFF
d_gene: .; j_gene: TRBJ1-6; abundance: few; v_gene: TRBV5-1; CDR3nt: TGCGCCAGCAGCTTGGCCCAAGAATATAATTCACCCCTCCACTTT; CDR3aa: CASSLAQEYNSPLHF
d_gene: TRBD1; j_gene: TRBJ2-3; abundance: .; v_gene: TRBV7-2; CDR3nt: TGTGCCAGCAGCTCGACAGGGGGCTTTCAGAATACGCAGTATTTT; CDR3aa: CASSSTGGFQNTQYF
d_gene: TRBD1; j_gene: TRBJ1-2; abundance: .; v_gene: TRBV10-3; CDR3nt: TGTGCCATCAAACCCACAGGGGAAGGCTATGGCTACACCTTC; CDR3aa: CAIKPTGEGYGYTF
d_gene: TRBD1; j_gene: TRBJ1-1; abundance: .; v_gene: TRBV6-1; CDR3nt: TGTGCCAGCAGTGAAGTGTGGTTCCGACAGGGCTACACTGAAGCTTTCTTT; CDR3aa: CASSEVWFRQGYTEAFF
d_gene: .; j_gene: TRBJ2-7; abundance: .; v_gene: TRBV9; CDR3nt: TGTGCCAGCAGCGTAGGCCCACCTACAGGGAACGAGCAGTACTTC; CDR3aa: CASSVGPPTGNEQYF
d_gene: .; j_gene: TRBJ1-1; abundance: .; v_gene: TRBV4-1; CDR3nt: TGCGCCAGCAGCTTTAGTCAGGGGAGCACTGAAGCTTTCTTT; CDR3aa: CASSFSQGSTEAFF
d_gene: .; j_gene: TRBJ1-2; abundance: .; v_gene: TRBV5-1; CDR3nt: TGCGCCAGCAGTCCCCGGGGACCGTATGGCTACACCTTC; CDR3aa: CASSPRGPYGYTF
d_gene: .; j_gene: TRBJ1-5; abundance: once; v_gene: TRBV9; CDR3nt: TGTGCCAGCAGCTTACAGGGCGGTCAGCCCCAGCATTTT; CDR3aa: CASSLQGGQPQHF
d_gene: .; j_gene: TRBJ1-3; abundance: .; v_gene: TRBV5-1; CDR3nt: TGCGCCAGCAGCGTCGGGGGGGTAAACACCATATATTTT; CDR3aa: CASSVGGVNTIYF
d_gene: TRBD2; j_gene: TRBJ2-7; abundance: .; v_gene: TRBV7-2; CDR3nt: TGTGCCAGCAGCTTACACTCGGGGGGAGGAGTCTACGAGCAGTACTTC; CDR3aa: CASSLHSGGGVYEQYF
d_gene: .; j_gene: TRBJ1-3; abundance: .; v_gene: TRBV14; CDR3nt: TGTGCCAGCAGCCAATCTAGGAGCTCTGGAAACACCATATATTTT; CDR3aa: CASSQSRSSGNTIYF
d_gene: TRBD1; j_gene: TRBJ1-5; abundance: few; v_gene: TRBV10-2; CDR3nt: TGCGCCACCAGGGGGGGCAGGAACAATCAGCCCCAGCATTTT; CDR3aa: CATRGGRNNQPQHF
d_gene: .; j_gene: TRBJ2-2; abundance: .; v_gene: TRBV7-2; CDR3nt: TGTGCCAGCAGCTTAAGGGCGACCGGGGAGCTGTTTTTT; CDR3aa: CASSLRATGELFF
d_gene: .; j_gene: TRBJ2-2; abundance: .; v_gene: TRBV6-5; CDR3nt: TGTGCCAGCAGCCCACGCAACACCGGGGAGCTGTTTTTT; CDR3aa: CASSPRNTGELFF
d_gene: .; j_gene: TRBJ2-2; abundance: .; v_gene: TRBV13; CDR3nt: TGTGCCAGCAGCGTACCTTGGGACGGAGCGAACACCGGGGAGCTGTTTTTT; CDR3aa: CASSVPWDGANTGELFF
d_gene: .; j_gene: TRBJ2-3; abundance: .; v_gene: TRBV5-4; CDR3nt: TGTGCCAGCAGCTTTTCGGGGTTCCCAGATACGCAGTATTTT; CDR3aa: CASSFSGFPDTQYF
d_gene: .; j_gene: TRBJ1-6; abundance: .; v_gene: TRBV28; CDR3nt: TGTGCCAGCAGTTTGGGCCCAGAGTCAGGTTCACCCCTCCACTTT; CDR3aa: CASSLGPESGSPLHF
d_gene: .; j_gene: TRBJ2-5; abundance: .; v_gene: TRBV11-2; CDR3nt: TGTGCCAGCAGCTTACTCGGGGGATACCAAGAGACCCAGTACTTC; CDR3aa: CASSLLGGYQETQYF
d_gene: TRBD1; j_gene: TRBJ1-2; abundance: .; v_gene: TRBV5-5; CDR3nt: TGTGCCAGCAGCTTGGTGACAGGGTCCTATGGCTACACCTTC; CDR3aa: CASSLVTGSYGYTF
d_gene: .; j_gene: TRBJ2-1; abundance: once; v_gene: TRBV21-1; CDR3nt: TGTGCCAGCAGCCGCCCGCTAGTTACCTCCTACAATGAGCAGTTCTTC; CDR3aa: CASSRPLVTSYNEQFF
d_gene: .; j_gene: TRBJ1-1; abundance: .; v_gene: TRBV7-9; CDR3nt: TGTGCCAGCAGCTTAGCAGGGCAGAGGCGGGCTTTCTTT; CDR3aa: CASSLAGQRRAFF
d_gene: .; j_gene: TRBJ1-1; abundance: .; v_gene: TRBV21-1; CDR3nt: TGTGCCAGTTATACTGAAGCTTTCTTT; CDR3aa: CASYTEAFF